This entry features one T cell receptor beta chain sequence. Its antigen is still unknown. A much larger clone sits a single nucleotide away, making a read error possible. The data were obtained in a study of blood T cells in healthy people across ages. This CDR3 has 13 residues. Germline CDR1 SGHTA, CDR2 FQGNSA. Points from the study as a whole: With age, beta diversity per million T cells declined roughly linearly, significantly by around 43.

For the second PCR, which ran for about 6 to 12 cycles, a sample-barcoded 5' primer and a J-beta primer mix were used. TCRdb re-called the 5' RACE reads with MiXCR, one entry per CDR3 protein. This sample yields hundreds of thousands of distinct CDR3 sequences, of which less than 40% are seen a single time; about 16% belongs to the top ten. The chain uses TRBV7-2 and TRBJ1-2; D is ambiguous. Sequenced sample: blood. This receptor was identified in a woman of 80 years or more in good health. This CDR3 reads CANSPYGRDGYTF. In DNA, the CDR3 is TGTGCCAACAGCCCCTACGGGAGAGATGGCTACACCTTC.